These 9 T cell receptor beta chains came from one sample sequenced in a study of T cell responses to AZD1222 COVID-19 vaccine. Using immunoSEQ multiplex PCR, the repertoire was profiled, and TCRdb retains in-frame clones only, with some absent. In the table there are fewer than 120,000 clones, less than 95% of which are singletons. The sequencing here drew on peripheral blood, taken on day 0 of AZD1222 vaccination. The source is an adult in good health.

V and J are TRBV7-9 and TRBJ1-2; D possibly corresponds to TRBD1 (5 bases). Trimming pared 9 bases from V and 8 bases from J, leaving 19 bases between. Looked up from germline, CDR1 is SEHNR and CDR2 is FQNEAQ (reference sequence). The CDR3 extends over 13 amino acids. As DNA, the CDR3 is TGTGCCAGGGGGGAGGACGGATACGACGGCTACACCTTC. Residues: CARGEDGYDGYTF.

This sequence joins TRBV4-1 and TRBJ2-3; TRBD2 matches 11 bases. Germline loops: CDR1 MGHRA, CDR2 YSYEKL. Trimming removed 4 bases from V and 2 bases from J; junction bases left unmatched: 8. The CDR3 has 17 amino acids. CDR3 sequence: CASSPRTSGRPTDTQYF. Here the CDR3 DNA reads TGCGCCAGCAGCCCCCGGACTAGCGGGCGGCCCACAGATACGCAGTATTTT.

J is TRBJ2-5 and V is TRBV7-2; no clear D gene. The CDR3 sequence is 13 residues long. Trimming cost V 2 bases and J 5 bases, with 9 bases left between them. In germline, CDR1 is SGHTA, CDR2 FQGNSA. This CDR3 is CASSLSRWETQYF. Here the CDR3 DNA reads TGTGCCAGCAGCTTATCCCGATGGGAGACCCAGTACTTC.

The CDR3 loop is CASSSRGGYTF. CDR3 coding DNA: TGTGCCAGCAGTTCTAGGGGTGGCTACACCTTC. The V and J genes are TRBV28 and TRBJ1-2; tentative D call: TRBD1 (5 bases). The V gene lost 4 bases and the J gene lost 7 bases, with 7 bases spanning the gap. The CDR3 sequence is 11 residues long. CDR1 is MDHEN, CDR2 SYDVKM, per germline.

This chain links TRBV5-1 with TRBJ2-7; the D is unclear. V lost 2 bases and J lost 0, with 9 bases in between. The CDR3 sequence is 14 residues long. Per the germline V gene, CDR1 is SGHRS and CDR2 is YFSETQ. The chain's CDR3 is CASSFDMSSYEQYF. The CDR3 coding sequence is TGCGCCAGCAGCTTTGACATGAGCTCCTACGAGCAGTACTTC.

This clone was observed once. The rearrangement links TRBV29-1 to TRBJ2-2; 8 bases fit TRBD1. With 3 bases clipped from V and 6 bases from J, the junction kept 6 bases outside the gene matches. The CDR3 spans 14 residues. Looked up from germline, CDR1 is SQVTM and CDR2 is ANQGSEA. The CDR3 DNA sequence: TGCAGCGTTGAGAGGACAGGGTCTCCCGGGGAGCTGTTTTTT. It yields the protein CSVERTGSPGELFF.

CDR3 nucleotide sequence: TGCAGCGCCTTACGGACTAGCGGGGGGTACACCGGGGAGCTGTTTTTT. This encodes CSALRTSGGYTGELFF. The V and J genes are TRBV29-1 and TRBJ2-2; 14 bases are shared with TRBD2. Germline V gene lookup returns CDR1 SQVTM and CDR2 ANQGSEA. The CDR3 runs to 16 residues. V shed 7 bases and J 3 bases; nucleotides not matched to a gene: 7.

The chain uses TRBV6-5 and TRBJ2-1; TRBD2 matches 12 bases. Germline loops: CDR1 MNHEY, CDR2 SVGAGI. With V trimmed by 6 bases and J by 7 bases, 4 bases remained unmatched. The CDR3 runs to 14 residues. The CDR3 region has the DNA TGTGCCAGCAGCGGGACTAGCGGGTTTAATGAGCAGTTCTTC. Amino acids: CASSGTSGFNEQFF.

This chain links TRBV4-1 with TRBJ2-2; no firm D call. Trimming removed 4 bases at V and 6 bases at J, with 9 bases between. CDR1 and CDR2 from the germline V gene are MGHRA and YSYEKL. The CDR3 runs to 13 residues. The DNA of the CDR3 is TGCGCCAGCAGCCGAGTAAGGGCCGGGGAGCTGTTTTTT. It is translated as CASSRVRAGELFF.